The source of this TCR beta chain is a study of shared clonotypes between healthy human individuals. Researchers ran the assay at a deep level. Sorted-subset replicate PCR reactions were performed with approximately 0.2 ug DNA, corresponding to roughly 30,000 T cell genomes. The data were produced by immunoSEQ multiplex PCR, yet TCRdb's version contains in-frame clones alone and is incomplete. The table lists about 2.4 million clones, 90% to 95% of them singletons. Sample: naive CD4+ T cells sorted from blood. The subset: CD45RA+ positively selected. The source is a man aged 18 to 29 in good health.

CDR3 in amino acids: CASTGEDGYTF. DNA of the CDR3: TGTGCCAGTACTGGGGAGGATGGCTACACCTTC. This rearrangement joins TRBV19 to TRBJ1-2; D is ambiguous. The germline CDR1 and CDR2 sequences are LNHDA and SQIVND (reference sequence). The CDR3 extends over 11 amino acids. V was cut by 7 bases and J by 6 bases, with 9 bases left in between.